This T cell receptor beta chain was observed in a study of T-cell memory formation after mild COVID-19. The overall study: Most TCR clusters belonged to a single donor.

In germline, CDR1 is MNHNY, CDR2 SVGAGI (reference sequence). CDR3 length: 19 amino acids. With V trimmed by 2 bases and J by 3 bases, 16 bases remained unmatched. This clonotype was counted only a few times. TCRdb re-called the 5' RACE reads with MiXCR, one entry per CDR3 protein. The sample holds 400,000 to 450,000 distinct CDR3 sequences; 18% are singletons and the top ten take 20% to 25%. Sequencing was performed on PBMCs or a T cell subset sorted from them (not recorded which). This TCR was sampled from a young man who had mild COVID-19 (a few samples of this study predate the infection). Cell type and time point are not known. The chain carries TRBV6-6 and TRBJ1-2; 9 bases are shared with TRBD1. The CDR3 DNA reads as TGTGCCAGCAGTTACGTCATCCGGGACAGGGACGAGGTTGACTATGGCTACACCTTC. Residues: CASSYVIRDRDEVDYGYTF.